These 20 T cell receptor beta chains share one sample of origin, sequenced in a study of technical replicates of blood from a few donors. TCRdb's table, derived via immunoSEQ multiplex PCR, lists solely in-frame clones and lacks some. In the table there are some 96,000 clones, approximately 96% of which are singletons. The sequenced sample was T cells isolated from PBMCs. These receptors all come from a human donor in good health.

The chain has TRBV11-3 and TRBJ2-5; possibly TRBD1 for D (6 bases). The CDR3 loop spans 16 amino acids. Per germline, CDR1 SGHNT and CDR2 YENEEA. V was shortened by 0 bases and J by 10 bases, with 21 bases between the two germline ends. CDR3 sequence: CASSLDFRGRGRVQYF. DNA of the CDR3: TGTGCCAGCAGCTTAGATTTCAGGGGTCGGGGACGAGTCCAGTACTTC.

The chain carries TRBV7-9 and TRBJ2-1, with TRBD1 as a possible D gene (7 bases). The CDR3 is 15 residues long. CDR1 is SEHNR, CDR2 FQNEAQ, per germline (reference sequence). Deletions cut 4 bases from V and 5 bases from J, with 15 bases between. CDR3 bases: TGTGCCAGCAGCTCCCGCAGGGGGGTCGACAATGAGCAGTTCTTC. Amino acids: CASSSRRGVDNEQFF.

This clone occurred once. The chain is built from TRBV21-1 and TRBJ2-1; TRBD1, as called in the table, went unchecked against the DNA. TRBV21-1 is listed as a pseudogene. The CDR3 is made up of 16 amino acids. The CDR3 nucleotides are TGTGCCAGCAGCGGTTTTGCGGGACAGGGTTACAATGAGCAGTTCTTC. Its protein is CASSGFAGQGYNEQFF.

The genes are TRBV5-1 and TRBJ2-7, with 8 bases that match TRBD2. The CDR3 has 16 residues. CDR1 is SGHRS and CDR2 is YFSETQ in the germline V gene. Trimming cost V 0 bases and J 3 bases; bases outside gene matches: 8. This CDR3 reads CASSLATVSGGYEQYF. The DNA for the CDR3 is TGCGCCAGCAGCTTGGCCACTGTAAGCGGGGGCTACGAGCAGTACTTC.

The V and J genes are TRBV14 and TRBJ2-1, with 9 positions matching TRBD1. V lost 0 bases and J lost 7; bases outside the gene matches: 7. The germline gives CDR1 SGHDN, CDR2 FVKESK. This CDR3 has 16 amino acids. Here the CDR3 DNA reads TGTGCCAGCAGCCAAGATATAGGGACAGGGCTGAATGAGCAGTTCTTC. Translated, it gives CASSQDIGTGLNEQFF.

The chain employs TRBV18 and TRBJ2-7, with 11 positions matching TRBD1. The CDR3 sequence is 17 residues long. CDR1 and CDR2 (germline): KGHSH, LQKENI. V dropped 3 bases and J dropped 3; count of bases not matched to a gene: 10. The CDR3 sequence is CASSPSRPGQGVYEQYF. The CDR3 bases are TGTGCCAGCTCACCCTCCCGGCCGGGACAGGGGGTCTACGAGCAGTACTTC.

About this clone: Other DNA sequences from this sample encode an identical CDR3 as well. V and J are TRBV28 and TRBJ1-2, with 11 bases matching TRBD1. The CDR3 has 14 residues. Germline loops: CDR1 MDHEN, CDR2 SYDVKM. The J segment lost 4 bases and the V segment lost 5 bases, leaving 3 bases of the junction unmatched. DNA for the CDR3: TGTGCCAGCAGTCCGGGACAGGGGGGCTATGGCTACACCTTC. Translated: CASSPGQGGYGYTF.

This sequence joins TRBV11-3 and TRBJ2-7, with a possible D match to TRBD2 (6 bases). Trimming removed 1 base from V and 4 bases from J, with 11 bases in between. The CDR3 loop spans 14 amino acids. Per germline, CDR1 SGHNT and CDR2 YENEEA. CDR3 nucleotides: TGTGCCAGCAGCTTAGCTAGCGATCCTTACGAGCAGTACTTC. It specifies CASSLASDPYEQYF.

This chain connects TRBV19 to TRBJ2-7, with D unclear. Per the germline V gene, CDR1 is LNHDA and CDR2 is SQIVND (reference sequence). The V end lost 1 base, the J end lost 6 bases, and 10 bases lay between the germline ends. This CDR3 comprises 13 residues. The CDR3 bases are TGTGCCAGTAGTATAGCACCCGGTCGCGAGCAGTACTTC. It specifies CASSIAPGREQYF.

Worth noting for this clone: Additional DNA sequences in this sample encode the identical CDR3. The chain joins TRBV27 to TRBJ1-4; no definite D call. The CDR3 extends over 14 amino acids. CDR1 MNHEY and CDR2 SMNVEV come from the germline V gene (reference sequence). V lost 0 bases to trimming and J lost 8 bases, with 10 bases between them. CDR3 in amino acids: CASSLSPGREKLFF. CDR3 bases: TGTGCCAGCAGTTTATCCCCGGGGAGGGAAAAACTGTTTTTT.

This sequence joins TRBV2 and TRBJ1-2; D perhaps matches TRBD1 (5 bases). The germline CDR1 and CDR2 sequences are SNHLY and FYNNEI. The CDR3 spans 14 residues. Trimming stripped 9 bases from V and 8 bases from J, with 22 bases between. CDR3 protein: CARPPAAGHNGYTF. The CDR3 DNA is TGTGCCAGGCCCCCGGCCGCTGGACATAACGGCTACACCTTC.

The V call is TRBV19, the J call TRBJ2-7; D is unresolved. The CDR3 runs to 12 residues. Germline V CDR1 and CDR2: LNHDA, SQIVND (reference sequence). V lost 6 bases and J lost 1, with 7 bases in between. Written as DNA, the CDR3 is TGTGCCAGTAGCGCAGGTTCCTACGAGCAGTACTTC. It codes for CASSAGSYEQYF.

The chain couples TRBV27 to TRBJ2-5, with D possibly being TRBD2 (6 bases). CDR1 and CDR2 (germline): MNHEY, SMNVEV (reference sequence). The CDR3 extends over 14 amino acids. V was trimmed by 5 bases and J by 2 bases, leaving 12 bases between them. The CDR3 sequence is CASSPLDYQETQYF. CDR3 in DNA: TGTGCCAGCAGTCCCCTGGACTATCAAGAGACCCAGTACTTC.

The rearrangement uses TRBV6-1 and TRBJ2-5; the D is unclear. CDR3 length equals 16 residues. V was cut by 0 bases and J by 2 bases, with 13 bases left in between. Germline V gene sequence: CDR1 MNHNS, CDR2 SASEGT. In DNA form, the CDR3 reads TGTGCCAGCAGTGAAGCGCGGAGTTCTTTTCAAGAGACCCAGTACTTC. Translated, it gives CASSEARSSFQETQYF.

This chain uses TRBV4-1 with TRBJ2-7; perhaps TRBD1 as D (6 bases). The CDR3 is made up of 16 amino acids. V was trimmed by 3 bases and J by 0 bases, leaving 15 bases between them. CDR1 and CDR2 from the germline V gene are MGHRA and YSYEKL. The CDR3 protein is CASSHPGQMISYEQYF. CDR3 bases: TGCGCCAGCAGCCACCCGGGACAAATGATCTCCTACGAGCAGTACTTC.

The V call is TRBV28, the J call TRBJ2-7, with TRBD2 matching 14 bases. Germline lookup yields CDR1 MDHEN and CDR2 SYDVKM. The CDR3 runs 16 residues. V lost 3 bases and J lost 4; bases outside the gene matches: 5. The CDR3 spells CASSFRLAGGPYEQYF. Written as DNA, the CDR3 is TGTGCCAGCAGTTTTCGACTAGCGGGAGGGCCGTACGAGCAGTACTTC.

The rearrangement joins TRBV2 to TRBJ1-1; D uncertain. There are 11 residues in the CDR3. CDR1 is SNHLY, CDR2 FYNNEI, per germline. V lost 9 bases and J lost 3, with 8 bases in between. CDR3 DNA sequence: TGTGCCAGGAGATATGACACTGAAGCTTTCTTT. Translating it yields CARRYDTEAFF.

This clone was seen just once. The chain employs TRBV27 and TRBJ2-1; 7 bases match TRBD2. J was trimmed by 0 bases and V by 2 bases; bases with no gene match: 1. The V gene's germline CDR1 is MNHEY and CDR2 SMNVEV (reference sequence). The CDR3 runs to 15 residues. CDR3 in DNA: TGTGCCAGCAGTTTAACGGGGGGCTCCTACAATGAGCAGTTCTTC. It codes for CASSLTGGSYNEQFF.

The rearrangement joins TRBV13 to TRBJ2-4, with D perhaps TRBD2 (6 bases). The germline CDR1 and CDR2 sequences are PRHDT and FYEKMQ (reference sequence). The CDR3 is made up of 14 amino acids. The V end lost 4 bases, the J end lost 4 bases, and 11 bases lay between the germline ends. CDR3 in DNA: TGTGCCAGCAGCTGGCGGGAACTTAAAAACATTCAGTACTTC. Its protein is CASSWRELKNIQYF.

This clone was seen just once. The gene calls are TRBV6-5 and TRBJ2-7; D is possibly TRBD1 (5 bases). Deletions cut 6 bases from V and 4 bases from J, with 10 bases between. CDR1 is MNHEY and CDR2 is SVGAGI in the germline V gene. The CDR3 covers 12 residues. The CDR3: CASRGRAYEQYF. The CDR3 bases are TGTGCCAGCAGGGGCAGGGCTTACGAGCAGTACTTC.